This T cell receptor beta chain was captured in a study of human T cells and chemical hapten exposure. CDR3 length: 12 amino acids. Germline CDR1 SQVTM, CDR2 ANQGSEA. The V end lost 6 bases, the J end lost 7 bases, and 12 bases lay between the germline ends. The table lists this clonotype with a few counts. Specified time point: pre-sensitization, week 0. Treatment in this sample: therapeutic diphenylcyclopropenone sensitization with weekly scalp DPC. From the RACE reads, TCRdb called clonotypes with MiXCR, one entry per CDR3 protein. Here the sample spans about 85,000 distinct CDR3 sequences, 8.5% being singletons.

The chain combines TRBV29-1 with TRBJ1-4; a possible D gene is TRBD1 (6 bases). The material was whole blood, obtained in connection with sensitization to the hapten diphenylcyclopropenone (DPC). This clonotype was sampled from a man in his forties with alopecia areata. Some clones in this sample may be carry-over from other donors' samples. The CDR3 DNA follows: TGCAGCGTCAAGTCAGGGGTTGAAAAACTGTTTTTT. Translated, it gives CSVKSGVEKLFF.